The source of this T cell receptor beta chain is a study of cytomegalovirus exposure and HLA in healthy donors. Worth noting for this clone: Its antigen is still unknown.

This CDR3 region has 14 residues. 60 Vbeta and 13 Jbeta primers were used in PCR. Clones were read by immunoSEQ multiplex PCR, and TCRdb kept only the in-frame ones, dropping some. The table shows fewer than 95,000 clones, with 75% to 85% occurring only once. Study-level points and caveats: Reported performance of the classifier showed diagnosis of cytomegalovirus status with high specificity and sensitivity. Associated with cytomegalovirus, according to the listing, were 150 to 200 TCR beta chains.

The chain joins TRBV21-1 to TRBJ2-7; no check of the table's D call, TRBD1, against the DNA was made. TRBV21-1 is given as a pseudogene. Sequenced material: PBMCs. The source of this sequence is a man between 18 and 29 years old in good health and CMV-seronegative. This CDR3 is CASSKAVDSLGQYF. CDR3 in DNA: TGTGCCAGCAGCAAAGCGGTAGACAGCTTGGGGCAGTACTTC.